Shown below are 8 T cell receptor beta chains from a single sample sequenced in a study of shared clonotypes between healthy human individuals. The data were produced by immunoSEQ multiplex PCR, yet TCRdb's version contains in-frame clones alone and is incomplete. This table holds about 1.5 million clones, 95% to 99% found once. Sequencing used naive CD4+ T cells sorted from blood. Subset here: CD45RA+ positively selected. These receptors all come from a man aged 25 to 40 in good health.

J is TRBJ2-2 and V is TRBV7-3, with TRBD2 as a possible D gene (5 bases). The ends were cut back, 5 bases at V and 4 bases at J, with 8 bases in the middle. Germline-derived CDR1 and CDR2 are SGHTA and FQGTGA. CDR3 length: 13 residues. The CDR3 coding sequence is TGTGCCAGCAGCCCCGGGATCACCGGGGAGCTGTTTTTT. Amino acids: CASSPGITGELFF.

The chain has TRBV7-6 and TRBJ1-2; TRBD1 aligns across 8 bases. CDR3 length: 12 residues. J lost 8 bases, V lost 8 bases, and 7 bases had no gene match. Germline values: CDR1 SGHVS, CDR2 FNYEAQ. The CDR3: CASHGQGEGYTF. The CDR3 nucleotides read TGTGCCAGCCACGGACAGGGCGAGGGCTACACCTTC.

DNA of the CDR3: TGCGCCAGCAGTCTGCCAGTGGGGGGATCAATGAACACTGAAGCTTTCTTT. The encoded protein is CASSLPVGGSMNTEAFF. The chain is built from TRBV5-1 and TRBJ1-1; weak D call: TRBD1 (5 bases). The CDR3 sequence is 17 residues long. CDR1 and CDR2 (germline): SGHRS, YFSETQ. V lost 5 bases to trimming and J lost 0 bases, with 20 bases between them.

J is TRBJ1-2 and V is TRBV9; perhaps TRBD1 as D (6 bases). CDR3 length equals 13 residues. V lost 3 bases, J lost 8 bases, and 14 bases lay in between. The germline CDR1 and CDR2 sequences are SGDLS and YYNGEE. CDR3 DNA: TGTGCCAGCAGCGCAAACAGGGCTGGGGGCTACACCTTC. It specifies CASSANRAGGYTF.

The CDR3 reads CASSSNFYEQYF. The DNA of the CDR3 is TGTGCCAGCAGCTCGAATTTCTACGAGCAGTACTTC. The chain recombines TRBV7-2 with TRBJ2-7; no clear D gene. Deletions cut 4 bases from V and 3 bases from J, with 7 bases between. CDR3 length: 12 amino acids. Germline V CDR1 and CDR2: SGHTA, FQGNSA. The whole variable domain, remainder taken from reference TRBV7-2 and TRBJ2-7, is GAGVSQSPSNKVTEKGKDVELRCDPISGHTALYWYRQSLGQGLEFLIYFQGNSAPDKSGLPSDRFSAERTGGSVSTLTIQRTQQEDSAVYLCASSSNFYEQYFGPGTRLTVT.

This clone appeared a single time. The chain joins TRBV7-8 to TRBJ1-2; D is unresolved. Germline CDR1 SGHVS, CDR2 FQNEAQ. The CDR3 runs to 12 residues. Trimming took off 1 base at V and 8 bases at J, with 8 bases between the two ends. The chain's CDR3 is CASSLDRAGYTF. In DNA, the CDR3 is TGTGCCAGCAGCTTAGACCGAGCGGGCTACACCTTC.

The genes are TRBV30 and TRBJ2-1, with a weak D call TRBD1 (6 bases). This CDR3 contains 16 residues. V lost 4 bases and J 0 bases, leaving 16 bases between the germline ends. CDR1 is GTSNPN, CDR2 SVGIG, per germline (reference sequence). The chain's CDR3 is CAWIHHRASSYNEQFF. DNA for the CDR3: TGTGCCTGGATTCACCACAGGGCTAGCTCCTACAATGAGCAGTTCTTC.

The V and J genes are TRBV7-9 and TRBJ2-7; TRBD2 matches at 8 bases. The CDR3 length is 19 residues. From germline, CDR1 is SEHNR and CDR2 FQNEAQ (reference sequence). V lost 5 bases to trimming and J lost 9 bases; unmatched junction nucleotides: 27. This CDR3 is CASSTSRPSSGGSSQRQYF. The CDR3 DNA reads as TGTGCCAGCAGCACGTCCCGACCATCGAGCGGGGGCTCCTCTCAGCGGCAGTACTTC.